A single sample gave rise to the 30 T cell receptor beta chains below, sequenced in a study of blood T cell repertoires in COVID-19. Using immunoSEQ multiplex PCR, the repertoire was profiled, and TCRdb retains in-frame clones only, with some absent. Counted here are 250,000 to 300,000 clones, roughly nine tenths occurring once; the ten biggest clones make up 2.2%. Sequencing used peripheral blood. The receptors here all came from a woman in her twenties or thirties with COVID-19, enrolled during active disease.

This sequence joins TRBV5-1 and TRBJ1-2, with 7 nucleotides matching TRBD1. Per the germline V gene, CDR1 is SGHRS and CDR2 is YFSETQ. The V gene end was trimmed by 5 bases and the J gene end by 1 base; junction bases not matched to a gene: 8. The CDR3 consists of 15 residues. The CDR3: CASRLRDSFNYGYTF. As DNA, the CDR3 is TGCGCCAGCAGGCTCCGGGACAGCTTTAACTATGGCTACACCTTC.

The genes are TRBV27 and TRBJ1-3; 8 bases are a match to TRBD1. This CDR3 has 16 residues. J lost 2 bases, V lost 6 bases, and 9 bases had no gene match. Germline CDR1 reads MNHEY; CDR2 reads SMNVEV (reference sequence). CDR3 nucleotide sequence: TGTGCCAGCAGCCGAGCGGGACAGGAGACTGGAAACACCATATATTTT. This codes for CASSRAGQETGNTIYF.

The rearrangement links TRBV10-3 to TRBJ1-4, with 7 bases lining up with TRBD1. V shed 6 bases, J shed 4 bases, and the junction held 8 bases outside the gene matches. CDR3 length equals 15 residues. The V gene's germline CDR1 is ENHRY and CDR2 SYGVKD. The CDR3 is CAIRRSTGINEKLFF. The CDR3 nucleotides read TGTGCCATCAGACGATCGACAGGGATTAATGAAAAACTGTTTTTT.

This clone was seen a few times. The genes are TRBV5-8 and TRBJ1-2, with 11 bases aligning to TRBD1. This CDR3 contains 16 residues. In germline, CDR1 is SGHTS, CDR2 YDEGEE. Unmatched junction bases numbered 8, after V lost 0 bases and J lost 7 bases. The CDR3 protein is CASSLDGQGAIRGYTF. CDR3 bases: TGTGCCAGCAGCTTGGATGGACAGGGGGCGATTCGTGGCTACACCTTC.

CDR3 bases: TGTGCCAGCAGCTTAGTGCAGGGTGTAGGCAATGAGCAGTTCTTC. This translates into CASSLVQGVGNEQFF. This chain links TRBV7-3 with TRBJ2-1; a possible D gene is TRBD1 (5 bases). Germline V gene data show CDR1 as SGHTA and CDR2 as FQGTGA. This CDR3 region has 15 residues. V shed 2 bases and J shed 6 bases, with 14 bases lying between them.

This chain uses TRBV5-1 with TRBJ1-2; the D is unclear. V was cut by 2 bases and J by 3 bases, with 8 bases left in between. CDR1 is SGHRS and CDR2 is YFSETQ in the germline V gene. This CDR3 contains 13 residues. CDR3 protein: CASSLQQDYGYTF. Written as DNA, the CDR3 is TGCGCCAGCAGCTTACAGCAAGACTATGGCTACACCTTC.

CDR3 in amino acids: CASSQPTSGSFSYNEQFF. The CDR3 bases are TGCGCCAGCAGCCAACCTACTAGCGGGAGTTTTTCCTACAATGAGCAGTTCTTC. V is TRBV4-1 and J is TRBJ2-1, with 11 bases aligning to TRBD2. This CDR3 spans 18 amino acids. V lost 2 bases, J lost 1 base, and 7 bases stayed unmatched. Germline V gene data show CDR1 as MGHRA and CDR2 as YSYEKL.

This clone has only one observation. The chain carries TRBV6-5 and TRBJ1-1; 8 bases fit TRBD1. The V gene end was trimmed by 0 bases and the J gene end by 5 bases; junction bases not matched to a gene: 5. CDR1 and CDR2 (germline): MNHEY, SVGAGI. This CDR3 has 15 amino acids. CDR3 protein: CASSYSDRVGTEAFF. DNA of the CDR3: TGTGCCAGCAGTTACTCGGACAGGGTTGGTACTGAAGCTTTCTTT.

The chain's CDR3 is CASSGWGQLNTEAFF. The CDR3 nucleotides read TGTGCCAGCAGTGGATGGGGACAGTTAAACACTGAAGCTTTCTTT. J is TRBJ1-1 and V is TRBV25-1; 7 nucleotides agree with TRBD1. The CDR3 consists of 15 residues. With V trimmed by 4 bases and J by 2 bases, 7 bases remained unmatched. Germline CDR1 is MGHDK and CDR2 is SYGVNS. The complete variable domain, with remaining parts taken from reference TRBV25-1 and TRBJ1-1, reads EADIYQTPRYLVIGTGKKITLECSQTMGHDKMYWYQQDPGMELHLIHYSYGVNSTEKGDLSSESTVSRIRTEHFPLTLESARPSHTSQYLCASSGWGQLNTEAFFGQGTRLTVV.

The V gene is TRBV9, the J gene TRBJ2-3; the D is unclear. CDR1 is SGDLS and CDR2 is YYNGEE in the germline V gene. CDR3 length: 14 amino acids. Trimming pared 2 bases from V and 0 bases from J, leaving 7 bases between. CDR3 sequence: CASSVSSSTDTQYF. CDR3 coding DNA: TGTGCCAGCAGCGTCAGTTCTAGCACAGATACGCAGTATTTT.

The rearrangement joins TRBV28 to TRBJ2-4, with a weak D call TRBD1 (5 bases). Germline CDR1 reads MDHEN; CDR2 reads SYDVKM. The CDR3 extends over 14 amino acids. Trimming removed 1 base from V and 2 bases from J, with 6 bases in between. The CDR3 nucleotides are TGTGCCAGCAGTTTATCAGGGACCAAAAACATTCAGTACTTC. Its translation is CASSLSGTKNIQYF.

CDR3 amino acids: CASTLVRGTEAFF. The CDR3 bases are TGTGCCAGCACCCTGGTTAGGGGGACTGAAGCTTTCTTT. The chain combines TRBV12-3 or TRBV12-4 with TRBJ1-1; weak D call: TRBD1 (6 bases). The CDR3 extends over 13 amino acids. With 7 bases removed from V and 5 bases from J, the gap between germline ends came to 14 bases.

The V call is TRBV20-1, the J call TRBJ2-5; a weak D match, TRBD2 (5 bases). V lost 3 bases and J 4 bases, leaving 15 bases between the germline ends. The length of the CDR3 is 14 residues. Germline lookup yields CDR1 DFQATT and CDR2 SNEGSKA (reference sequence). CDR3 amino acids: CSASWWESSETQYF. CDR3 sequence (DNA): TGCAGTGCTAGTTGGTGGGAGTCTTCAGAGACCCAGTACTTC.

Here the CDR3 reads CASSPQGEAWGTEAFF. The CDR3 DNA reads TGTGCCAGCTCACCACAGGGAGAGGCTTGGGGCACTGAAGCTTTCTTT. The chain couples TRBV18 to TRBJ1-1; D is unresolved. V shed 1 base and J shed 4 bases, with 16 bases lying between them. This CDR3 spans 16 amino acids. Germline CDR1 KGHSH, CDR2 LQKENI.

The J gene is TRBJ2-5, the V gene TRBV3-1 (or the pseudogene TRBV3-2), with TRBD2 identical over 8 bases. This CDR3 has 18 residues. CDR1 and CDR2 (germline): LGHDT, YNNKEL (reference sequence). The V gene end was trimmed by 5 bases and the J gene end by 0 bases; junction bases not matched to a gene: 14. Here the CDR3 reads CASSSWAGGFVDQETQYF. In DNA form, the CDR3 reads TGTGCCAGCAGCTCGTGGGCGGGAGGTTTCGTCGACCAAGAGACCCAGTACTTC.

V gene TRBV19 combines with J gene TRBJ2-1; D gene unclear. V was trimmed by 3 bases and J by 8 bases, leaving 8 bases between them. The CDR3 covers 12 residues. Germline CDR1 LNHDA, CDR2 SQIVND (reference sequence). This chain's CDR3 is CASSIENYEQFF. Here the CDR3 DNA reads TGTGCCAGTAGTATCGAGAACTATGAGCAGTTCTTC.

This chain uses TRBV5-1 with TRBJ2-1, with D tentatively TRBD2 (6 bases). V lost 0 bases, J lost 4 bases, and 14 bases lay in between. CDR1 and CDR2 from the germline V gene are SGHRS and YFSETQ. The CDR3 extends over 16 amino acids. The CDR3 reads CASSLGSGEVYNEQFF. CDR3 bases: TGCGCCAGCAGCTTGGGTTCGGGGGAGGTGTACAATGAGCAGTTCTTC. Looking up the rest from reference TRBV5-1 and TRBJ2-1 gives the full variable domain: KAGVTQTPRYLIKTRGQQVTLSCSPISGHRSVSWYQQTPGQGLQFLFEYFSETQRNKGNFPGRFSGRQFSNSRSEMNVSTLELGDSALYLCASSLGSGEVYNEQFFGPGTRLTVL.

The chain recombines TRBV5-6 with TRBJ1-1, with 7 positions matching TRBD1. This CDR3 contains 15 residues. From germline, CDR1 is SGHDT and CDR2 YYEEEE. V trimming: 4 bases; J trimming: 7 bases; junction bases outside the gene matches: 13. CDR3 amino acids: CASSPAGTGAREAFF. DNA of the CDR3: TGTGCCAGCAGCCCCGCCGGTACAGGGGCGCGTGAAGCTTTCTTT.

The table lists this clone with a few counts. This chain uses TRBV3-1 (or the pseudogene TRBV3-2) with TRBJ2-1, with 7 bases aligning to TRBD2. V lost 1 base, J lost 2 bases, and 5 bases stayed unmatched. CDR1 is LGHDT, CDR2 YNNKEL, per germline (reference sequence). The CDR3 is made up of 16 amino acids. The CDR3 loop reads CASSQGLAGAYNEQFF. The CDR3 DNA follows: TGTGCCAGCAGCCAAGGACTAGCAGGCGCCTACAATGAGCAGTTCTTC.

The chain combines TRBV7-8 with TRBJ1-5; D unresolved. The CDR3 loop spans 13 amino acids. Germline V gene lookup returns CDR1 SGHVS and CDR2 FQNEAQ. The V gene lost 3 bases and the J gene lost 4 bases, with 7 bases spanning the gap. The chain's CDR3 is CASSLRVNQPQHF. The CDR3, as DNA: TGTGCCAGCAGCTTGAGGGTTAATCAGCCCCAGCATTTT.

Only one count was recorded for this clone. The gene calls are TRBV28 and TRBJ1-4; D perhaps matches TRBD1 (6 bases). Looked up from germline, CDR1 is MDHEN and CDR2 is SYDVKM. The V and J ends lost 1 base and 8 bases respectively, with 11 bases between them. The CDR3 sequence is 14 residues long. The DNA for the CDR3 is TGTGCCAGCAGTTTATCAGGGGAGCAAGAAAAACTGTTTTTT. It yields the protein CASSLSGEQEKLFF.

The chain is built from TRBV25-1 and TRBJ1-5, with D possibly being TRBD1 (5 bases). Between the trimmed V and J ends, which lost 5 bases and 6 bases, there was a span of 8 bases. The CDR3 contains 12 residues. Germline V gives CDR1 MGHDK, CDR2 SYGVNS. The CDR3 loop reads CASSRGTQPQHF. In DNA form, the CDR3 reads TGTGCCAGCAGTCGGGGGACTCAGCCCCAGCATTTT.

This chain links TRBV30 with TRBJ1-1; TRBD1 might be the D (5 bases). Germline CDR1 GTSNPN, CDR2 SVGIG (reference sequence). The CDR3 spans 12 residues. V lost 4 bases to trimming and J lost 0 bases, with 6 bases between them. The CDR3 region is CAWTGMNTEAFF. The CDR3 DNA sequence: TGTGCCTGGACAGGGATGAACACTGAAGCTTTCTTT.

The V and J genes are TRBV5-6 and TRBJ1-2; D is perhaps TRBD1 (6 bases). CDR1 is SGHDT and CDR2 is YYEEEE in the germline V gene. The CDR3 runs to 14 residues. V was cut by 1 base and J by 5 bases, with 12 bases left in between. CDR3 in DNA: TGTGCCAGCAGCTTGACAGGGAAGATTTATGGCTACACCTTC. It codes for CASSLTGKIYGYTF.

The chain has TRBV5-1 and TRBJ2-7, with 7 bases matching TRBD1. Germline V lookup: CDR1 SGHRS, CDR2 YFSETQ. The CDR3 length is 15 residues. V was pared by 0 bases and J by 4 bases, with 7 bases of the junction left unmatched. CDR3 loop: CASSLDVGGLYEQYF. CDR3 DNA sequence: TGCGCCAGCAGCTTGGATGTAGGGGGCCTGTACGAGCAGTACTTC.

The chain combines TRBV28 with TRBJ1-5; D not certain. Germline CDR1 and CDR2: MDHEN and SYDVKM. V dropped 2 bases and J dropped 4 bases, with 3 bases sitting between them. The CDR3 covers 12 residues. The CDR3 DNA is TGTGCCAGCAGTTTAGTAAATCAGCCCCAGCATTTT. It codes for CASSLVNQPQHF.

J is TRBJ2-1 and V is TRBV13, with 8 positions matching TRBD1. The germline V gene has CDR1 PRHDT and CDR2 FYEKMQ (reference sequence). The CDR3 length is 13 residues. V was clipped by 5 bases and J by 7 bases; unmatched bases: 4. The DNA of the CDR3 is TGTGCCAGCAGCGCCCGGACAGGGAATGAGCAGTTCTTC. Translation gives CASSARTGNEQFF.

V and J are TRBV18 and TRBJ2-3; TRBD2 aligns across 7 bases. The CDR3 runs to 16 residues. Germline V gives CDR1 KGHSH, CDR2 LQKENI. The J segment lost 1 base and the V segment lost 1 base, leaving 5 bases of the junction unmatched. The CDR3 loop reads CASSPLGGVRTDTQYF. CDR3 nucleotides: TGTGCCAGCTCACCACTGGGAGGGGTCCGCACAGATACGCAGTATTTT.

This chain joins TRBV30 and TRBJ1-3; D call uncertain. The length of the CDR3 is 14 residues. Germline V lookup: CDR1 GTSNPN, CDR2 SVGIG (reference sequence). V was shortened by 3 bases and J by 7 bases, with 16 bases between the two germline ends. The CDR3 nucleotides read TGTGCCTGGAGCCGTTGGGTATCCAGGAACACCATATATTTT. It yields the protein CAWSRWVSRNTIYF.

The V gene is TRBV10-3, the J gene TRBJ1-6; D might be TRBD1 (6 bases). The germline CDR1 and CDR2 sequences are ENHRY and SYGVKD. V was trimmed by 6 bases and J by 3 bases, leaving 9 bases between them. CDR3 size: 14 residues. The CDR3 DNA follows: TGTGCCATCAGGCAGGGGAACTATAATTCACCCCTCCACTTT. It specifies CAIRQGNYNSPLHF.